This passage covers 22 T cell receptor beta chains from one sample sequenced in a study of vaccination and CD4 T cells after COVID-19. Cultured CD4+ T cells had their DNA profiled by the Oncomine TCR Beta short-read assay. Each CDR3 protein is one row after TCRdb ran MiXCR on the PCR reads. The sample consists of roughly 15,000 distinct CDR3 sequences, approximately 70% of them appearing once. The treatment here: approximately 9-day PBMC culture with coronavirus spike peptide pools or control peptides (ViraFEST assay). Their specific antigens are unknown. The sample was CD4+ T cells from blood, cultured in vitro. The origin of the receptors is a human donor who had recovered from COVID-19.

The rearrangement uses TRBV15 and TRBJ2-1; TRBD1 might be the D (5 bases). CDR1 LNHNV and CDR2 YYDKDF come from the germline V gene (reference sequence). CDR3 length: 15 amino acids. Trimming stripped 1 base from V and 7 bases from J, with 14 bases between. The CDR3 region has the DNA TGTGCCACCAGCAGAGGACAGTGGGTAGGAAATGAGCAGTTCTTC. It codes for CATSRGQWVGNEQFF. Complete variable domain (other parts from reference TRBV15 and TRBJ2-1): DAMVIQNPRYQVTQFGKPVTLSCSQTLNHNVMYWYQQKSSQAPKLLFHYYDKDFNNEADTPDNFQSRRPNTSFCFLDIRSPGLGDTAMYLCATSRGQWVGNEQFFGPGTRLTVL.

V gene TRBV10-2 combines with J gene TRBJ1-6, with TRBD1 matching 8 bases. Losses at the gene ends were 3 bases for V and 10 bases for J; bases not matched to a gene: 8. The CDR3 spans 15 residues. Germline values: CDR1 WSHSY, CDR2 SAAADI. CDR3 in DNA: TGCGCCAGCAGTGACGAACAACAGGGGGTGTCACCCCTCCACTTT. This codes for CASSDEQQGVSPLHF.

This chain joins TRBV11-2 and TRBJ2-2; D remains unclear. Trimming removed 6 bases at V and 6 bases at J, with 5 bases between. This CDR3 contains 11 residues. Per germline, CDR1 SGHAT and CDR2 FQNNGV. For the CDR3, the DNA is TGTGCCAGCAGGGGGTCCGGGGAGCTGTTTTTT. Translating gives CASRGSGELFF.

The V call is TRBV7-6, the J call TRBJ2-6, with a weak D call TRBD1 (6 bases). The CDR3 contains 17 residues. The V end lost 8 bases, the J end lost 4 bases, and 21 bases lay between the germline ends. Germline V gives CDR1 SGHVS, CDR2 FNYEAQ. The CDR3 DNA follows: TGTGCCAGCGGGAGCCAATCAGGGGTCTTGGGGGCCAACGTCCTGACTTTC. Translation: CASGSQSGVLGANVLTF.

The CDR3 spells CASSFATGGGSNQPQHF. The CDR3 nucleotides read TGTGCCAGCAGCTTCGCGACGGGTGGGGGGAGCAATCAGCCCCAGCATTTT. The genes are TRBV7-2 and TRBJ1-5; possibly TRBD1 for D (5 bases). V was pared by 3 bases and J by 1 base, with 16 bases between. The CDR3 loop spans 17 amino acids. Germline CDR1 and CDR2: SGHTA and FQGNSA. The full variable domain, its missing parts supplied by reference TRBV7-2 and TRBJ1-5, is GAGVSQSPSNKVTEKGKDVELRCDPISGHTALYWYRQSLGQGLEFLIYFQGNSAPDKSGLPSDRFSAERTGGSVSTLTIQRTQQEDSAVYLCASSFATGGGSNQPQHFGDGTRLSIL.

CDR3 DNA: TGTGCCAGCAGTTTTGAGACCCAGTACTTC. Its translation: CASSFETQYF. The genes are TRBV2 and TRBJ2-5, with D unresolved. The CDR3 runs to 10 residues. CDR1 and CDR2 (germline): SNHLY, FYNNEI. V dropped 5 bases and J dropped 5 bases, with 3 bases sitting between them. Combining the CDR3 with reference TRBV2 and TRBJ2-5 gives the whole variable domain EPEVTQTPSHQVTQMGQEVILRCVPISNHLYFYWYRQILGQKVEFLVSFYNNEISEKSEIFDDQFSVERPDGSNFTLKIRSTKLEDSAMYFCASSFETQYFGPGTRLLVL.

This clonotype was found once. In DNA, the CDR3 is TGTGCCATCAGTGAAAGGGTAAACTATGGCTACACCTTC. This sequence encodes CAISERVNYGYTF. V usage is TRBV10-3 and J usage is TRBJ1-2; D is undetermined. The CDR3 spans 13 residues. Trimming pared 3 bases from V and 2 bases from J, leaving 7 bases between. The germline CDR1 and CDR2 sequences are ENHRY and SYGVKD.

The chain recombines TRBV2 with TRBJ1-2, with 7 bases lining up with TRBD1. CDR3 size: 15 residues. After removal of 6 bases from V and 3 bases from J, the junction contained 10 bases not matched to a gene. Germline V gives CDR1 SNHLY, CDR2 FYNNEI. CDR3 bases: TGTGCCAGCAGGGCCGACAGGGTGTCCCACTATGGCTACACCTTC. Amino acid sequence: CASRADRVSHYGYTF.

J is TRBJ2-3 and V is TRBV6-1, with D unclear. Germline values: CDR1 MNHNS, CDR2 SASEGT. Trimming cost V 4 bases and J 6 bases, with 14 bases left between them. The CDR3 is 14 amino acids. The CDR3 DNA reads TGTGCCAGCAGTGTGAAGGTGTTGGGGGATACGCAGTATTTT. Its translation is CASSVKVLGDTQYF.

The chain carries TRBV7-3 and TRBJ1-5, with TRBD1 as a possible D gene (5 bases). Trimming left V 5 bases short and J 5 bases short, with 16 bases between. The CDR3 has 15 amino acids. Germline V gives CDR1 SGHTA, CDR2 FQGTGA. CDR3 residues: CASSVRGGGDQPQHF. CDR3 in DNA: TGTGCCAGCAGCGTACGGGGGGGTGGCGATCAGCCCCAGCATTTT. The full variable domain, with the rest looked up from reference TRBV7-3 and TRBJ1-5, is GAGVSQTPSNKVTEKGKYVELRCDPISGHTALYWYRQSLGQGPEFLIYFQGTGAADDSGLPNDRFFAVRPEGSVSTLKIQRTERGDSAVYLCASSVRGGGDQPQHFGDGTRLSIL.

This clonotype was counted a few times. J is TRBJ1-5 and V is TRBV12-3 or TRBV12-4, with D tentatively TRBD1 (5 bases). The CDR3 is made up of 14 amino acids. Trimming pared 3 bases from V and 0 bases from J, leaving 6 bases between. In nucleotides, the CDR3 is TGTGCCAGCAGTTTTGACAGTAGCAATCAGCCCCAGCATTTT. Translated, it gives CASSFDSSNQPQHF.

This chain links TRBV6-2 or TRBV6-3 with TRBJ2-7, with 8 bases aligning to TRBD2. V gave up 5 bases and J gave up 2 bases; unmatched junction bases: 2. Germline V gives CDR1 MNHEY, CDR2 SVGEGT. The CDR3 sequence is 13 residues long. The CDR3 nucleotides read TGTGCCAGCAGTGAGCGGGGGACCTACGAGCAGTACTTC. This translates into CASSERGTYEQYF.

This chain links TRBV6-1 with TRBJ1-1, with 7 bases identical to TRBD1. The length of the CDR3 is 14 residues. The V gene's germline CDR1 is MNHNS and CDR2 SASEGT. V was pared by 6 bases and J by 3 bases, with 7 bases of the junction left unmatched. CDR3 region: CASSNRGGHTEAFF. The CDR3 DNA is TGTGCCAGCAGCAACAGGGGTGGGCACACTGAAGCTTTCTTT.

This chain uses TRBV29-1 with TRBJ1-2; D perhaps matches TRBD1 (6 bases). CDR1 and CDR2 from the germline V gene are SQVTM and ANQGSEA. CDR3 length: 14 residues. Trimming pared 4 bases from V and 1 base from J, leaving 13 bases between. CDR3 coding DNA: TGCAGCGTTGGGTTGGGGGGCAATAACTATGGCTACACCTTC. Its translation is CSVGLGGNNYGYTF.

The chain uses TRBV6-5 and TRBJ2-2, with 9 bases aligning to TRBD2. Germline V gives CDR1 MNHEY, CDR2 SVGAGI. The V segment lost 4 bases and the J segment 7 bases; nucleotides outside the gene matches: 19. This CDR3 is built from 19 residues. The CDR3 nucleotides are TGTGCCAGCAGTTCCCCTTTGACTGGCGGGAGGGAATATAGCGGGGAGCTGTTTTTT. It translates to CASSSPLTGGREYSGELFF.

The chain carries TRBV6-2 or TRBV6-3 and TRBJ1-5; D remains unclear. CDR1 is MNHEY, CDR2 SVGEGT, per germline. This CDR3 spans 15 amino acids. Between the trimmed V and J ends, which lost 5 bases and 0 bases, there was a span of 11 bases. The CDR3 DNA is TGTGCCAGCAGTCCTCGGGGTATTAGCAATCAGCCCCAGCATTTT. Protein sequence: CASSPRGISNQPQHF.

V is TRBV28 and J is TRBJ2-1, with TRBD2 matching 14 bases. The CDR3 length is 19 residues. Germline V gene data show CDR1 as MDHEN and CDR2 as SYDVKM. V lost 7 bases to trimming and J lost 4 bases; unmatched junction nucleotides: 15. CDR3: CASTMVTLGLAGAYNEQFF. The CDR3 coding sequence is TGTGCCAGCACCATGGTCACTTTGGGACTAGCGGGAGCGTACAATGAGCAGTTCTTC.

This CDR3 reads CATSRDFGGTEAFF. The CDR3 coding sequence is TGTGCCACCAGCAGAGACTTCGGCGGAACTGAAGCTTTCTTT. V is TRBV15 and J is TRBJ1-1; D is undetermined. The CDR3 has 14 residues. Germline V gene sequence: CDR1 LNHNV, CDR2 YYDKDF (reference sequence). V lost 0 bases to trimming and J lost 5 bases, with 10 bases between them.

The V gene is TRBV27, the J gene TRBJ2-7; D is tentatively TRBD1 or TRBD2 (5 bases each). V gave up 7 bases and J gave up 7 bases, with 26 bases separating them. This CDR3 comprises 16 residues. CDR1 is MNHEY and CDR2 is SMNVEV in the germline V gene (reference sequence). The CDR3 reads CASIHRFPGTSREQYF. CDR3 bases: TGTGCCAGCATCCATCGATTCCCAGGGACGTCGAGGGAGCAGTACTTC.

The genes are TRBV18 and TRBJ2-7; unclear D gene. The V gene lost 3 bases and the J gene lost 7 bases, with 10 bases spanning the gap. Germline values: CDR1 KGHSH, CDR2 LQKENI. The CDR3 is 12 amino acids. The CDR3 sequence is CASSPGMGEQYF. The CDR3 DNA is TGTGCCAGCTCACCGGGGATGGGGGAGCAGTACTTC.

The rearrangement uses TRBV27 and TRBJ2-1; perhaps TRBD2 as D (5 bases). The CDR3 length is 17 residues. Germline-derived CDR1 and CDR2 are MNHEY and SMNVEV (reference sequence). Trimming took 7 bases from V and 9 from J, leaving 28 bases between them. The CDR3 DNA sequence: TGTGCCAGCACCCGGAGGATTGGGCCCTACGATCGAAGTGAGCAGTTCTTC. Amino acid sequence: CASTRRIGPYDRSEQFF.

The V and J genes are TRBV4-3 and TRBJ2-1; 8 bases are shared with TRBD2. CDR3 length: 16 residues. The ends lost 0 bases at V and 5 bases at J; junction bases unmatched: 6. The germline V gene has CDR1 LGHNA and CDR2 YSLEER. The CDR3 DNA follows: TGCGCCAGCAGCCAAGACCGGACTAGCCGACACAATGAGCAGTTCTTC. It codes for CASSQDRTSRHNEQFF.